This T cell receptor beta chain was identified in a study of blood T cell repertoires in COVID-19. Whole-study context: Sample material is recorded as cDNA or gDNA derived from T cells, B-cell-depleted T cells, or PBMCs.

Study members were between about 18 and 95 years old and lived in approximately 25 US regions. Data came from immunoSEQ multiplex PCR; TCRdb stores just in-frame clones and leaves some out. The data show around 140,000 clones, roughly 78% seen once. The CDR3 sequence is 15 residues long. V was cut by 0 bases and J by 8 bases, with 12 bases left in between. Germline lookup yields CDR1 KGHDR and CDR2 SFDVKD. The sequence was obtained from a woman aged 45-59 years who had recovered from COVID-19. Material: PBMCs or T cells enriched from blood (not recorded which). The chain links TRBV24-1 to TRBJ2-2, with D unresolved. DNA for the CDR3: TGTGCCACCAGTGATTTGGGCACATCCACAGGGGAGCTGTTTTTT. Its protein is CATSDLGTSTGELFF.